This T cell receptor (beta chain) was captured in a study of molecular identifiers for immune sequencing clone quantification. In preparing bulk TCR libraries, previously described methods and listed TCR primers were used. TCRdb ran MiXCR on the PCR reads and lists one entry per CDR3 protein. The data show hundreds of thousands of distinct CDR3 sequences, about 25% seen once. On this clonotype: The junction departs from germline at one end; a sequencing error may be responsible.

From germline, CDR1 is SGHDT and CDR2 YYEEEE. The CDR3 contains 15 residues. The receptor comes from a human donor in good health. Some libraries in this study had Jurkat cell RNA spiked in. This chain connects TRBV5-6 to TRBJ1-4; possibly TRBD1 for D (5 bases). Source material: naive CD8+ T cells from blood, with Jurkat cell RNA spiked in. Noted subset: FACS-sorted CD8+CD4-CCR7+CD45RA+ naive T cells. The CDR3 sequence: CASSQTGTINEKLLF. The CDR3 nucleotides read TGTGCCAGCAGCCAAACCGGGACGATTAATGAAAAACTGCTTTTT.